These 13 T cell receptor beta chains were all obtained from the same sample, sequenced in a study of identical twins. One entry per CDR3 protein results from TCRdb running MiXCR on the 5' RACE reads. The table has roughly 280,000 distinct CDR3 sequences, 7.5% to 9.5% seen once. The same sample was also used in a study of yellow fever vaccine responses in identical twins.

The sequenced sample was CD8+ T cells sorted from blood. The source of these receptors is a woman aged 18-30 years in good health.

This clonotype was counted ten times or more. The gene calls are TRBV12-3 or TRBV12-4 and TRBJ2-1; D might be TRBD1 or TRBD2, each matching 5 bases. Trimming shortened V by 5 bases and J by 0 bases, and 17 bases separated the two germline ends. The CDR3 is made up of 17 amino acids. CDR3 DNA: TGTGCCAGCAGTAACCGGGACCCCTTGAGCTCCTACAATGAGCAGTTCTTC. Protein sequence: CASSNRDPLSSYNEQFF.

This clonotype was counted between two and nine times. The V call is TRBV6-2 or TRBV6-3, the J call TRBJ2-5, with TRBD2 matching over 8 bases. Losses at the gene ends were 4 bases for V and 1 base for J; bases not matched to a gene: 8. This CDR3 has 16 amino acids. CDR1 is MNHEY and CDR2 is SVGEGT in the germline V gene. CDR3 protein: CASSFLAGTTQETQYF. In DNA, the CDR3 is TGTGCCAGCAGTTTCTTAGCGGGGACCACCCAAGAGACCCAGTACTTC.

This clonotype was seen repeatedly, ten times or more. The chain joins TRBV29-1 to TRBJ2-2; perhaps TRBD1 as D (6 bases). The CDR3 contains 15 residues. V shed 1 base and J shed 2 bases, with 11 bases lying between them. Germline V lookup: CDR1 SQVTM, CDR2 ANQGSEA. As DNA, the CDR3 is TGCAGCGTTGAAGTCGGACAGCAAAACACCGGGGAGCTGTTTTTT. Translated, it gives CSVEVGQQNTGELFF.

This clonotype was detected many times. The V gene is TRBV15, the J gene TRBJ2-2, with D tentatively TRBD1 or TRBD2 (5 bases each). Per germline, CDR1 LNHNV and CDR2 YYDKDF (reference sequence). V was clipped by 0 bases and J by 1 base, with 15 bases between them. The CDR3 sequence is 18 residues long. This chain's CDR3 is CATSRDALGGGNTGELFF. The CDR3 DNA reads TGTGCCACCAGCAGAGACGCCCTAGGTGGGGGGAACACCGGGGAGCTGTTTTTT.

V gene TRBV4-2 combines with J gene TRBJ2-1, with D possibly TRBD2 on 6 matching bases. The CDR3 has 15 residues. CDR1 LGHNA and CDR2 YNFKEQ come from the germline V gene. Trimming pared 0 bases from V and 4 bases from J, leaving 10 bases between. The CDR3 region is CASSQDRTTYNEQFF. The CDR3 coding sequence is TGTGCCAGCAGCCAAGATAGGACTACATACAATGAGCAGTTCTTC.

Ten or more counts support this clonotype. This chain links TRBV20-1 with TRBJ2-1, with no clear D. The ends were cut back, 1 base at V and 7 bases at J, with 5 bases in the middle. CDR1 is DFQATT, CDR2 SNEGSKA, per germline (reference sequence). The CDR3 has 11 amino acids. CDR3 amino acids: CSARGINEQFF. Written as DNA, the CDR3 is TGCAGTGCTAGAGGGATTAATGAGCAGTTCTTC.

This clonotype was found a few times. The DNA of the CDR3 is TGTGCCAGCAGTGACGACTATTACAATGAGCAGTTCTTC. Its protein is CASSDDYYNEQFF. The chain links TRBV6-4 to TRBJ2-1, with a weak D call TRBD2 (5 bases). This CDR3 has 13 amino acids. Germline values: CDR1 MRHNA, CDR2 SNTAGT. Trimming took 2 bases from V and 4 from J, leaving 6 bases between them.

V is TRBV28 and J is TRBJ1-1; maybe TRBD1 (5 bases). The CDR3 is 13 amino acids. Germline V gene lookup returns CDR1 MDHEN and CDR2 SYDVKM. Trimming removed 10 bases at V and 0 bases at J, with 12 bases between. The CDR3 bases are TGTGCCACCCAGGGAGTCTTGAACACTGAAGCTTTCTTT. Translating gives CATQGVLNTEAFF.

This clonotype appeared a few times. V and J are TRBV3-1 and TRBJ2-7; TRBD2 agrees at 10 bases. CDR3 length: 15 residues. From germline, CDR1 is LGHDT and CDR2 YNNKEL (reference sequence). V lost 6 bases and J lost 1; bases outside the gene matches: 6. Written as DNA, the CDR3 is TGTGCCAGCAGAACTGGACTAGCGGCTTCCTACGAGCAGTACTTC. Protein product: CASRTGLAASYEQYF.

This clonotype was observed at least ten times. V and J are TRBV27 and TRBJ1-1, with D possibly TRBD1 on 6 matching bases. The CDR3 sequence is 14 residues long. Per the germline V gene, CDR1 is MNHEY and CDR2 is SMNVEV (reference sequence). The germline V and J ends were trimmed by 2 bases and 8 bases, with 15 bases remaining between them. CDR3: CASSLGGPRPEAFF. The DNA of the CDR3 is TGTGCCAGCAGTTTAGGGGGCCCCCGGCCGGAAGCTTTCTTT.

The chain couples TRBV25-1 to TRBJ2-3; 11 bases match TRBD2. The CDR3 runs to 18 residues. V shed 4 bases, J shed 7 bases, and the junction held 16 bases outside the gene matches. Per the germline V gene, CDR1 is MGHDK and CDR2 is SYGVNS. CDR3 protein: CASSGAGLAAEPPNTQYF. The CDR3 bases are TGTGCCAGCAGTGGGGCGGGACTAGCGGCCGAACCTCCTAATACGCAGTATTTT.

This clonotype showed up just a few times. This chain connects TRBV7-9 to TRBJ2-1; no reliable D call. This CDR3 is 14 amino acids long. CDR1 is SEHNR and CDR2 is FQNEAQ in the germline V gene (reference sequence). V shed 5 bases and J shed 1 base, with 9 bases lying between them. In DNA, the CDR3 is TGTGCCAGCAGCCAAGGCGAGTCCTACAATGAGCAGTTCTTC. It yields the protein CASSQGESYNEQFF.

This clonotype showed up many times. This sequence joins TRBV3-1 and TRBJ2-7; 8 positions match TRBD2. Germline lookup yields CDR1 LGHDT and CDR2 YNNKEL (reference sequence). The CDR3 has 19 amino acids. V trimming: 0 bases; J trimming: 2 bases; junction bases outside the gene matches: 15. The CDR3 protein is CASSQEGSHALADPYEQYF. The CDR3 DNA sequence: TGTGCCAGCAGCCAAGAAGGGTCCCATGCACTAGCGGATCCCTACGAGCAGTACTTC.